One T cell receptor beta chain is described in this entry. The antigen remains undetermined. Using immunoSEQ multiplex PCR, the repertoire was profiled, and TCRdb retains in-frame clones only, with some absent. The sample holds 65,000 to 80,000 clones, just over 85% seen once. This sample was taken from a study of OX40 agonist ivuxolimab in advanced cancers. Study details: Every patient in dose escalation had hepatocellular carcinoma, melanoma, renal cell or head and neck cancer. Study-level results: There were, on average, more expanded clones in CD8+ T cells than in CD4+. Circulating CD4+ and CD8+ T cells showed clonal expansion by week 6 at 0.1 to 3.0 mg/kg.

CDR1 is LNHDA and CDR2 is SQIVND in the germline V gene (reference sequence). The V end lost 1 base, the J end lost 5 bases, and 11 bases lay between the germline ends. This CDR3 contains 14 residues. The sequence derives from an adult with an advanced solid tumor such as melanoma, head and neck, liver or kidney cancer. The rearrangement links TRBV19 to TRBJ2-5; D is possibly TRBD1 or TRBD2 (6 bases each). The material was CD4+ or CD8+ T cells sorted from blood, obtained in a trial of the OX40 agonist ivuxolimab. The CDR3 protein is CASSIGGGSETQYF. The CDR3 bases are TGTGCCAGTAGTATAGGAGGGGGGTCCGAGACCCAGTACTTC.